A single TCR beta chain is shown here with its context. Trimming removed 6 bases from V and 1 base from J; junction bases left unmatched: 3. Germline V lookup: CDR1 MNHNS, CDR2 SASEGT. CDR3 length: 13 amino acids. The sample belongs to a study of blood T cell repertoires in COVID-19. Study context: Samples came from the United States, Italy and Spain, spanning acute and convalescent COVID-19. T cells, B-cell-depleted T cells, or PBMCs provided the cDNA or gDNA that served as material.

Per the original methods: For nucleated cells, counts were estimated from reference gene primer amplification. Sequencing was performed with immunoSEQ multiplex PCR; in TCRdb, only in-frame clones are kept and a portion is missing. D and trimming come from the DNA, and the V and J calls and clone size come from that table. The sample records 70,000 to 100,000 clones, around 88% being singletons. The V and J genes are TRBV6-1 and TRBJ2-7; 7 nucleotides line up with TRBD1. The clonotype comes from a woman aged 70 to 79 with acute or convalescent COVID-19. The source material was peripheral blood. This CDR3 is CASRPGQSYEQYF. The CDR3 DNA is TGTGCCAGCAGACCGGGACAGTCCTACGAGCAGTACTTC.